This T cell receptor (beta chain) was captured in a study of blood T cell repertoires in COVID-19 (TCRdb year 2020). The study in broad terms: Collaborator samples came from the United States, Italy and Spain and covered acute and convalescent phases of COVID-19. The material from the prospective study consisted of cDNA or gDNA derived from T cells, B-cell-depleted T cells, or PBMCs. The dataset comprised deeply sampled blood TCRbeta repertoires from subjects exposed to, actively infected with, or recovered from COVID-19. The repertoires were released in a freely available public database intended as a resource for research on the immune response to SARS-CoV-2. The samples were drawn from two sources: the first 160 participants of the ongoing ImmuneRACE study, and 950 to 1,500 subjects contributed by 6 global collaborators. A de-identified subject ID, COVID-19 status, age in years and sex were almost always included in the sample metadata. HLA class I and class II types, where available, came from metadata supplied by the sample provider rather than from assay-based typing. Results the study describes overall, beyond this receptor: The amount of clinical and demographic metadata varied by source and participant and was provided uncurated.

At one collaborating source in Seattle, patients were enrolled during active infection and were followed longitudinally through the course of disease. Collaborating institutions collected whole blood in K2EDTA tubes following their own protocols. Collaborator samples were shipped for TCRbeta analysis as frozen whole blood, isolated PBMCs, or DNA extracted from either sample type. The CDR3 measures 15 amino acids from cysteine to phenylalanine. Of the read, only the CDR3 DNA is kept; its 45 bases are in frame from base 1. Trimming removed 3 bases from V and 3 bases from J, leaving 11 bases between the germline ends. In the germline V gene (reference sequence), CDR1 corresponds to MNHEY and CDR2 to SMNVEV. As to this clone: Its recognized antigen is unknown. Base quality data are lacking; no much larger clone is found one base away.

The immunoSEQ Assay, a bias-controlled multiplex PCR, was used to amplify TCRbeta CDR3 regions from genomic DNA. From the authors' description of their analysis: Within the assay, amplification of reference gene primers was used to estimate how many nucleated cells each sample contained. Sequence reads were collapsed and filtered to measure the absolute abundance of every unique TCRbeta CDR3 rearrangement. For each sample, productive Simpson clonality was calculated by taking the square root of Simpson's diversity index across productive rearrangements. The table comes from immuneACCESS by way of TCRdb, which keeps in-frame sequences with V and J called. Part of the clones is missing from these tables; in studies checked, under half for an unresolved V gene and the rest for unknown reasons. Clonal size and the V and J genes are those of that table, whereas D and trimming came from the DNA. This sample has fewer than 200,000 clones in its table, and about four fifths of those were observed once. The ten largest clonotypes hold 8.1% of the sample.

Recombination connected TRBV27 to TRBJ1-4; the D gene is possibly TRBD1, with 5 bases matching. The receptor was derived from a woman aged 55 to 70 with COVID-19, enrolled during active disease. Sequences were obtained from peripheral blood. In nucleotide form, the sequence is TGTGCCAGCAGTTTTTTCAGGGATTCTAATGAAAAACTGTTTTTT. This is translated as CASSFFRDSNEKLFF.